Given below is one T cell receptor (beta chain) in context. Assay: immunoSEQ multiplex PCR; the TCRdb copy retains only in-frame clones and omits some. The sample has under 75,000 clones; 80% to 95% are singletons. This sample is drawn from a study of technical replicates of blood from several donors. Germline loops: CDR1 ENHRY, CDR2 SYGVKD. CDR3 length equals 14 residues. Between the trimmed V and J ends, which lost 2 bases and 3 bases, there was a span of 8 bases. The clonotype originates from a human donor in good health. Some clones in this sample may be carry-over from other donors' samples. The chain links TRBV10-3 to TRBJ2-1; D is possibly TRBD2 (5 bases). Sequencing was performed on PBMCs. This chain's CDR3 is CAISEERDYNEQFF. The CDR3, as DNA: TGTGCCATCAGTGAGGAGAGGGACTACAATGAGCAGTTCTTC.